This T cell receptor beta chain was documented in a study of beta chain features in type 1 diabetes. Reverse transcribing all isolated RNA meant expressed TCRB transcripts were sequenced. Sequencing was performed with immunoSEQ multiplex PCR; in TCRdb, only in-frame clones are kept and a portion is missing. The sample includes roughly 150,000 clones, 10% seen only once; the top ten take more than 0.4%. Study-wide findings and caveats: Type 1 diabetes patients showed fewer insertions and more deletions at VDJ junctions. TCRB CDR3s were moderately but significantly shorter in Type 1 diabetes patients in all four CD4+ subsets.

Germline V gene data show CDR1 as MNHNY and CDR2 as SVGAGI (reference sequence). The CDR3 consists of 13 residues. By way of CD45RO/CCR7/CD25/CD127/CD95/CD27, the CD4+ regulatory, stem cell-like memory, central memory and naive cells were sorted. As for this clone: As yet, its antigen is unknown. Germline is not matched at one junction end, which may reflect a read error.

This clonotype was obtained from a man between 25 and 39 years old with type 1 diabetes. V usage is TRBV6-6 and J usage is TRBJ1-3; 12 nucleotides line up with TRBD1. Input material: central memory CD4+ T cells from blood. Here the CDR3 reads CASSPGQGAIGHF. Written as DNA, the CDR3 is TGTGCCAGCAGTCCGGGACAGGGGGCGATCGGGCATTTT.